This T cell receptor beta chain was identified during a study of CD8+CD57+ T cells in acquired aplastic anemia. Researchers used genomic DNA as the template to profile TCR beta VDJ and CDR3. TCRdb used MiXCR to reprocess the reads, holding one entry per CDR3 protein. The repertoire holds 100,000 to 150,000 distinct CDR3 sequences, with over 45% as singletons. Ten or more counts support this clonotype. CDR1 and CDR2 from the germline V gene are SQVTM and ANQGSEA. With V trimmed by 7 bases and J by 0 bases, 5 bases remained unmatched. The CDR3 covers 13 residues. The TCR originated in a human donor in good health, serving as a control. The V gene is TRBV29-1, the J gene TRBJ1-1; TRBD1 matches at 7 bases. Sequences were obtained from sorted CD4+, CD8+, or CD8+CD57+ T cells (not recorded which) from PBMCs. Here the CDR3 DNA reads TGCAGCGCGACAGGGACCCTGAACACTGAAGCTTTCTTT. Its protein product is CSATGTLNTEAFF.